The next 24 T cell receptor beta chains were all read from a single sample in a study of HIV-infected patients and healthy controls. TCRdb used MiXCR to reprocess the 5' RACE reads, holding one entry per CDR3 protein. The sample yields around 64,000 distinct CDR3 sequences, roughly a sixth seen once. Sample: CD4+ T cells from blood. The receptors here all came from a human donor in good health.

This clonotype was counted a few times. The CDR3 region is CASGRGFNEQYF. CDR3 in DNA: TGTGCCAGCGGTCGGGGGTTTAACGAGCAGTACTTC. The chain combines TRBV12-3 or TRBV12-4 with TRBJ2-7, with D maybe TRBD2 (6 bases). The CDR3 spans 12 residues. V lost 8 bases to trimming and J lost 5 bases, with 13 bases between them.

The V call is TRBV7-2, the J call TRBJ2-2, with a possible D match to TRBD1 (5 bases). Trimming removed 5 bases at V and 5 bases at J, with 18 bases between. The CDR3 contains 16 residues. The germline V gene has CDR1 SGHTA and CDR2 FQGNSA. The CDR3 DNA reads as TGTGCCAGCAGCCCAGGGATTGGAAAAAGGACCGGGGAGCTGTTTTTT. It specifies CASSPGIGKRTGELFF.

This clonotype was seen ten or more times. The chain couples TRBV29-1 to TRBJ1-1; no firm D call. CDR3 length equals 13 residues. Trimming left V 4 bases short and J 5 bases short, with 14 bases between. The germline V gene encodes CDR1 SQVTM and CDR2 ANQGSEA. The CDR3 DNA is TGCAGCGTTGCCCCGACCGGAGGTACTGAAGCTTTCTTT. It is translated as CSVAPTGGTEAFF.

There are a few counts of this clonotype. The chain couples TRBV15 to TRBJ1-6; D call uncertain. Germline V CDR1 and CDR2: LNHNV, YYDKDF (reference sequence). The ends were cut back, 1 base at V and 9 bases at J, with 7 bases in the middle. This CDR3 has 13 amino acids. The DNA of the CDR3 is TGTGCCACCAGCAGAGTGGAGATTTCACCCCTCCACTTT. This codes for CATSRVEISPLHF.

The genes are TRBV6-2 or TRBV6-3 and TRBJ1-1; no firm D call. Germline CDR1 MNHEY, CDR2 SVGEGT. The CDR3 has 12 amino acids. Trimming cost V 3 bases and J 0 bases, with 2 bases left between them. The CDR3 DNA reads TGTGCCAGCAGTTATATGAACACTGAAGCTTTCTTT. Its protein is CASSYMNTEAFF.

The CDR3 loop reads CSARDPLRQYGYTF. The CDR3 DNA follows: TGCAGTGCTAGAGATCCCCTCAGACAGTATGGCTACACCTTC. The chain recombines TRBV20-1 with TRBJ1-2, with a tentative D call TRBD1 (5 bases). V was cut by 0 bases and J by 5 bases, with 13 bases left in between. Germline V lookup: CDR1 DFQATT, CDR2 SNEGSKA (reference sequence). This CDR3 is 14 amino acids long.

This chain uses TRBV7-8 with TRBJ2-1, with D perhaps matching TRBD1 (6 bases). V was shortened by 0 bases and J by 3 bases, with 18 bases between the two germline ends. The CDR3 extends over 18 amino acids. Germline assignment: CDR1 SGHVS and CDR2 FQNEAQ. CDR3 protein: CASSLALSDRTYYNEQFF. CDR3 coding DNA: TGTGCCAGCAGCTTAGCGCTCTCTGACAGGACCTACTACAATGAGCAGTTCTTC.

A few counts support this clonotype. This rearrangement joins TRBV7-8 to TRBJ2-3; TRBD1 matches 10 bases. Losses at the gene ends were 5 bases for V and 2 bases for J; bases not matched to a gene: 7. Germline V CDR1 and CDR2: SGHVS, FQNEAQ. This CDR3 has 16 residues. CDR3 coding DNA: TGTGCCAGCAGCCCGCTGGGACAGGGGATCACAGATACGCAGTATTTT. This codes for CASSPLGQGITDTQYF.

This rearrangement joins TRBV28 to TRBJ2-7; the D gene is possibly TRBD1 (6 bases). CDR3 length: 15 residues. CDR1 MDHEN and CDR2 SYDVKM come from the germline V gene. V was shortened by 3 bases and J by 5 bases, with 17 bases between the two germline ends. This chain's CDR3 is CASSFGTSTENEQYF. The CDR3 bases are TGTGCCAGCAGTTTTGGGACATCGACTGAAAACGAGCAGTACTTC.

In its sample, this clonotype is medium-sized. The rearrangement links TRBV7-2 to TRBJ2-1, with D tentatively TRBD2 (7 bases). The germline V and J ends were trimmed by 6 bases and 0 bases, with 12 bases remaining between them. The germline V gene encodes CDR1 SGHTA and CDR2 FQGNSA. The CDR3 is 15 residues long. The CDR3 nucleotides are TGTGCCAGCAGTCGGGGGGCCGCCTCCTACAATGAGCAGTTCTTC. The encoded protein is CASSRGAASYNEQFF.

The gene calls are TRBV12-3 or TRBV12-4 and TRBJ1-1; D is ambiguous. The CDR3 sequence is 13 residues long. The ends were cut back, 10 bases at V and 1 base at J, with 13 bases in the middle. CDR3 amino acids: CATSLQANTEAFF. The CDR3 nucleotides read TGTGCCACTTCCCTCCAGGCGAACACTGAAGCTTTCTTT.

This clonotype was found many times. This chain joins TRBV20-1 and TRBJ2-1, with 10 nucleotides matching TRBD2. Trimming cost V 5 bases and J 7 bases; bases outside gene matches: 8. Germline V gene data show CDR1 as DFQATT and CDR2 as SNEGSKA (reference sequence). The CDR3 runs to 14 residues. Here the CDR3 reads CSAPSGGAVNEQFF. CDR3 bases: TGCAGTGCTCCGAGCGGGGGGGCCGTAAATGAGCAGTTCTTC.

This clonotype was seen only a few times. V gene TRBV12-3 or TRBV12-4 combines with J gene TRBJ2-2; a possible D gene is TRBD2 (6 bases). CDR3 size: 16 residues. The V end was cut by 8 bases, the J end by 2 bases, with 18 bases between. For the CDR3, the DNA is TGTGCCAGCTACTGGGATAGCGGAACTAACACCGGGGAGCTGTTTTTT. Its protein is CASYWDSGTNTGELFF.

This clonotype was found a few times. This chain connects TRBV15 to TRBJ2-7; D gene ambiguous. The germline gives CDR1 LNHNV, CDR2 YYDKDF (reference sequence). The length of the CDR3 is 12 residues. V was pared by 2 bases and J by 5 bases, with 7 bases between. This chain's CDR3 is CATSRSLNEQYF. Written as DNA, the CDR3 is TGTGCCACCAGCAGATCTCTTAACGAGCAGTACTTC. Complete variable domain (other parts from reference TRBV15 and TRBJ2-7): DAMVIQNPRYQVTQFGKPVTLSCSQTLNHNVMYWYQQKSSQAPKLLFHYYDKDFNNEADTPDNFQSRRPNTSFCFLDIRSPGLGDTAMYLCATSRSLNEQYFGPGTRLTVT.

The table lists this clonotype with a few counts. This chain uses TRBV12-3 or TRBV12-4 with TRBJ1-4, with D tentatively TRBD1 (6 bases). Trimming cost V 5 bases and J 0 bases, with 13 bases left between them. This CDR3 region has 16 residues. The CDR3 DNA is TGTGCCAGCAGTCTGAGGGGGATTGCAACTAATGAAAAACTGTTTTTT. Protein: CASSLRGIATNEKLFF.

The chain has TRBV21-1 and TRBJ2-7. TRBV21-1 is an annotated pseudogene. This CDR3 is built from 14 residues. This chain's CDR3 is CASSKEVSSYEQYF. CDR3 nucleotides: TGTGCCAGCAGCAAAGAGGTTAGCTCCTACGAGCAGTACTTC.

V and J are TRBV18 and TRBJ2-3; possible D gene TRBD2, 5 bases. Germline V gene lookup returns CDR1 KGHSH and CDR2 LQKENI. The V end lost 6 bases, the J end lost 0 bases, and 16 bases lay between the germline ends. The CDR3 length is 16 residues. For the CDR3, the DNA is TGTGCCAGCTCTCACCTAGCTAAGACTAGCACAGATACGCAGTATTTT. Protein sequence: CASSHLAKTSTDTQYF.

This clonotype came up many times. The chain recombines TRBV18 with TRBJ2-6; TRBD1 aligns across 7 bases. CDR1 and CDR2 (germline): KGHSH, LQKENI. The CDR3 runs 15 residues. V was clipped by 5 bases and J by 2 bases; unmatched bases: 3. The CDR3 loop reads CASSSDRAGANVLTF. The CDR3 DNA sequence: TGTGCCAGCTCATCCGACAGGGCTGGGGCCAACGTCCTGACTTTC.

The chain links TRBV18 to TRBJ1-1; D is unresolved. Looked up from germline, CDR1 is KGHSH and CDR2 is LQKENI. The CDR3 is 15 amino acids. Trimming left V 3 bases short and J 5 bases short, with 16 bases between. The CDR3 protein is CASSPSGKGLTEAFF. CDR3 DNA: TGTGCCAGCTCACCGTCGGGGAAAGGACTGACTGAAGCTTTCTTT.

This clonotype was detected many times. The chain carries TRBV7-2 and TRBJ2-7; 8 nucleotides agree with TRBD1. Germline CDR1 and CDR2: SGHTA and FQGNSA. V was pared by 5 bases and J by 3 bases, with 9 bases of the junction left unmatched. The CDR3 has 15 amino acids. The CDR3 coding sequence is TGTGCCAGCAGCCGCGCGGGACAGGATTACTACGAGCAGTACTTC. Translated: CASSRAGQDYYEQYF.

This clonotype has only a few counts. The rearrangement links TRBV7-2 to TRBJ1-1; the D is unclear. The CDR3 has 18 amino acids. Trimming cost V 5 bases and J 0 bases, with 22 bases left between them. In germline, CDR1 is SGHTA, CDR2 FQGNSA. CDR3 coding DNA: TGTGCCAGCAGCCTCTCTTCTATCCTCACACAGATGAACACTGAAGCTTTCTTT. Residues: CASSLSSILTQMNTEAFF.

This clonotype has ten or more counts. The CDR3 bases are TGTGCCAGCAGCCACGGGACTAAAGTAGATACGCAGTATTTT. Translating gives CASSHGTKVDTQYF. The chain is built from TRBV5-4 and TRBJ2-3; 7 bases align to TRBD2. CDR1 and CDR2 from the germline V gene are SGHNT and YYREEE (reference sequence). Trimming at V came to 4 bases and at J to 5 bases, leaving 7 bases not matched to a gene. CDR3 length: 14 amino acids.

The chain combines TRBV30 with TRBJ1-3, with no clear D. Between the trimmed V and J ends, which lost 3 bases and 0 bases, there was a span of 9 bases. Germline V gene sequence: CDR1 GTSNPN, CDR2 SVGIG (reference sequence). CDR3 size: 14 residues. DNA of the CDR3: TGTGCCTGGAGCCCTCGGGCCTCTGGAAACACCATATATTTT. It specifies CAWSPRASGNTIYF.

This clonotype was detected only a few times. The chain is built from TRBV29-1 and TRBJ1-1, with D maybe TRBD1 (5 bases). CDR3 size: 13 residues. Germline V gene data show CDR1 as SQVTM and CDR2 as ANQGSEA. V gave up 8 bases and J gave up 4 bases, with 17 bases separating them. CDR3 protein: CSLRRGGFTEAFF. CDR3 coding DNA: TGCAGCCTGCGCCGGGGCGGATTCACTGAAGCTTTCTTT.